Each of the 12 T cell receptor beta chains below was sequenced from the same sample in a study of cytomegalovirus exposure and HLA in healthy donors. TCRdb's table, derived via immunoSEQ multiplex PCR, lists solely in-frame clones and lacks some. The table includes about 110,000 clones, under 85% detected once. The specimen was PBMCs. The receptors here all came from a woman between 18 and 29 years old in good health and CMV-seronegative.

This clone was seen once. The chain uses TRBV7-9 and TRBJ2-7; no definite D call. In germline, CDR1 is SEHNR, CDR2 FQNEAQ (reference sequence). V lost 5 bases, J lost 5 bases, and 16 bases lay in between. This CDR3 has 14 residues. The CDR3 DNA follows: TGTGCCAGCAGCCCGTCGGTAGTATTCCACGAGCAGTACTTC. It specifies CASSPSVVFHEQYF.

The chain's CDR3 is CASRETGTGKGYTF. CDR3 nucleotides: TGTGCCAGCAGAGAAACCGGGACAGGGAAGGGCTACACCTTC. The genes are TRBV27 and TRBJ1-2; 9 bases are shared with TRBD1. Per germline, CDR1 MNHEY and CDR2 SMNVEV (reference sequence). Losses at the gene ends were 6 bases for V and 8 bases for J; bases not matched to a gene: 10. CDR3 length equals 14 residues.

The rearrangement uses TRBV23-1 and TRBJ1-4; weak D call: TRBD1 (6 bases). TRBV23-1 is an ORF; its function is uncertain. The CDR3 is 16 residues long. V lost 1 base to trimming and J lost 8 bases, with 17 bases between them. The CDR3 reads CASSQFPRQEREKLFF. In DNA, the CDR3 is TGCGCCAGCAGTCAATTCCCCCGACAGGAAAGGGAAAAACTGTTTTTT.

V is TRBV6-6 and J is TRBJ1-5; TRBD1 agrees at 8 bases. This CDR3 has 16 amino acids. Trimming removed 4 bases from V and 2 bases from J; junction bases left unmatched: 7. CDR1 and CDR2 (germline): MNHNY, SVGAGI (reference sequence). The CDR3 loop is CASSSYQDRGNQPQHF. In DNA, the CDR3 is TGTGCCAGCAGTTCCTATCAGGACAGGGGCAATCAGCCCCAGCATTTT.

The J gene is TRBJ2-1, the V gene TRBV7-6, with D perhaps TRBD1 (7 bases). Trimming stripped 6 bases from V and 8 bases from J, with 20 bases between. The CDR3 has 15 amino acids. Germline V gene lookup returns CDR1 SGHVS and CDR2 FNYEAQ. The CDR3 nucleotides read TGTGCCAGCAGATCGGCTCCGGCCAGGGGGGATGAGCAGTTCTTC. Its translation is CASRSAPARGDEQFF.

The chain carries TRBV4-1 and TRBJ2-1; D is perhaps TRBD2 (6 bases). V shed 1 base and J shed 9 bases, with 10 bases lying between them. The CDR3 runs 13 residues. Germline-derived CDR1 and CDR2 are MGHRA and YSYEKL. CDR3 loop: CASSQAGGGEQFF. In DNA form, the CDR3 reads TGCGCCAGCAGCCAAGCCGGGGGAGGTGAGCAGTTCTTC.

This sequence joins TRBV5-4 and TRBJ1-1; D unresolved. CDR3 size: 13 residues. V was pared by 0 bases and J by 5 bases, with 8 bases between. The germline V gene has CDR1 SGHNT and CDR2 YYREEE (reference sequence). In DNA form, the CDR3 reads TGTGCCAGCAGCTTGGTATCCGTTACTGAAGCTTTCTTT. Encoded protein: CASSLVSVTEAFF.

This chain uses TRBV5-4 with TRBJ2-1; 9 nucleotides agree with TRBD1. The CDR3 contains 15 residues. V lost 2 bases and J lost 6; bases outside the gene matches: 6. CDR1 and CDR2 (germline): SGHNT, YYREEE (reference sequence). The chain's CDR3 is CASSFRTGVINEQFF. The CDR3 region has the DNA TGTGCCAGCAGCTTCAGGACAGGGGTTATCAATGAGCAGTTCTTC.

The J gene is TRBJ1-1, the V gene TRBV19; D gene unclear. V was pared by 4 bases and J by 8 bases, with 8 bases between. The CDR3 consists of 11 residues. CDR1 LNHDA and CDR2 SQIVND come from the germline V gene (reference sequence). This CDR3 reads CASSKRSEAFF. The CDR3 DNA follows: TGTGCCAGTAGTAAGAGGAGCGAAGCTTTCTTT.

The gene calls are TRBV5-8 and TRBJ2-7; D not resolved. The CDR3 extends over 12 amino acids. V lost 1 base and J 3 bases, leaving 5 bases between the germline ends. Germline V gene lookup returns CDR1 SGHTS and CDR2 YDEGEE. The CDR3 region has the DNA TGTGCCAGCAGCTTGTCCCTCTACGAGCAGTACTTC. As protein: CASSLSLYEQYF.

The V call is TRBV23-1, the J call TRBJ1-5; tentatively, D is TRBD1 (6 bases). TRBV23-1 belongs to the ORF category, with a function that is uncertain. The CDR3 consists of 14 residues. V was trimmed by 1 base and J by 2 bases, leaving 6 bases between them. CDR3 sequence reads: CASSQYRGNQPQHF. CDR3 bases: TGCGCCAGCAGTCAATACAGGGGCAATCAGCCCCAGCATTTT.

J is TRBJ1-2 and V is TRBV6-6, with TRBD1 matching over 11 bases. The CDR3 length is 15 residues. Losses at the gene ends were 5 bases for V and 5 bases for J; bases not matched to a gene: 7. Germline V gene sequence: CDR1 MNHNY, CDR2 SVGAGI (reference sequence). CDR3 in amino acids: CASSGGQGALYGYTF. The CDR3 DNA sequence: TGTGCCAGCAGTGGTGGACAGGGGGCTCTTTATGGCTACACCTTC.